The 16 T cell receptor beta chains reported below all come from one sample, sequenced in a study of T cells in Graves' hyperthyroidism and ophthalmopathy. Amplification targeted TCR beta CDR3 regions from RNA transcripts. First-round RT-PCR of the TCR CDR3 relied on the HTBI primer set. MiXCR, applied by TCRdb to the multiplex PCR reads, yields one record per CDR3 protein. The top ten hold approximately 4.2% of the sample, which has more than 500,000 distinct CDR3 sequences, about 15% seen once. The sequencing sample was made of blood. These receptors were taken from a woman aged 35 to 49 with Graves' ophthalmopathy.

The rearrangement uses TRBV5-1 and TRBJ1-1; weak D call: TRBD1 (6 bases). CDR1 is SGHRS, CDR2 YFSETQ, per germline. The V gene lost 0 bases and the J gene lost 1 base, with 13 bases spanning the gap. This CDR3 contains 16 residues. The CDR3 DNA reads TGCGCCAGCAGCTTGGACAGGGTTAGGGAGAACACTGAAGCTTTCTTT. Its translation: CASSLDRVRENTEAFF.

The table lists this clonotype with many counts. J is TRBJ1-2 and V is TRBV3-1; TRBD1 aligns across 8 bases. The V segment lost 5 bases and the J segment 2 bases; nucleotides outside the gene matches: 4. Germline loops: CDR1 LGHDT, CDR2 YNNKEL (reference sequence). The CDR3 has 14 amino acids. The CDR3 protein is CASSSRGPNYGYTF. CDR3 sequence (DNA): TGTGCCAGCAGCTCCAGGGGGCCCAACTATGGCTACACCTTC. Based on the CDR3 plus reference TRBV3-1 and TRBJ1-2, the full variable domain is DTAVSQTPKYLVTQMGNDKSIKCEQNLGHDTMYWYKQDSKKFLKIMFSYNNKELIINETVPNRFSPKSPDKAHLNLHINSLELGDSAVYFCASSSRGPNYGYTFGSGTRLTVV.

The CDR3 sequence is CASSSNSGIDGYTF. Here the CDR3 DNA reads TGTGCCAGTAGTTCCAACTCGGGGATCGATGGCTACACCTTC. The chain combines TRBV19 with TRBJ1-2; D is unresolved. V was pared by 5 bases and J by 6 bases, with 16 bases between. The germline gives CDR1 LNHDA, CDR2 SQIVND (reference sequence). This CDR3 contains 14 residues.

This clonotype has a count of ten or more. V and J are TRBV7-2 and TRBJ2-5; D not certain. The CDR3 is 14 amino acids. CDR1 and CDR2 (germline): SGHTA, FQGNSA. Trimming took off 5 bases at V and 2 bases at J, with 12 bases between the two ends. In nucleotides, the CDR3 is TGTGCCAGCAGCCCAGGACCTGCTCAAGAGACCCAGTACTTC. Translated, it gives CASSPGPAQETQYF. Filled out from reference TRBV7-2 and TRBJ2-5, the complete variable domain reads GAGVSQSPSNKVTEKGKDVELRCDPISGHTALYWYRQSLGQGLEFLIYFQGNSAPDKSGLPSDRFSAERTGGSVSTLTIQRTQQEDSAVYLCASSPGPAQETQYFGPGTRLLVL.

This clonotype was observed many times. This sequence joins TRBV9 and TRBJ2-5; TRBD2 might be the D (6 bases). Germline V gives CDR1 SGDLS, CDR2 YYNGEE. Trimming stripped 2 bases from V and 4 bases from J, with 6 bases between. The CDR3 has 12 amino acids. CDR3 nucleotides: TGTGCCAGCAGCGTGGGGGGAGAGACCCAGTACTTC. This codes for CASSVGGETQYF.

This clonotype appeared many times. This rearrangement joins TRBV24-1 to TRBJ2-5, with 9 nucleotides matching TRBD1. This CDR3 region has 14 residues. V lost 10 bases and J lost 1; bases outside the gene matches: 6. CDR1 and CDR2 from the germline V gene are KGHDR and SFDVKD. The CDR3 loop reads CATGGTGPQETQYF. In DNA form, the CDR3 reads TGTGCCACGGGCGGGACAGGGCCCCAAGAGACCCAGTACTTC.

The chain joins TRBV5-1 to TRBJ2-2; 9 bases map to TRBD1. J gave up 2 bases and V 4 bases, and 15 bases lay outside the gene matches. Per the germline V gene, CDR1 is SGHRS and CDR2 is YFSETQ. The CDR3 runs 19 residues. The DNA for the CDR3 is TGCGCCAGCAGCCCGGACCGTAGGACAGGGGAAGGTAACACCGGGGAGCTGTTTTTT. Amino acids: CASSPDRRTGEGNTGELFF.

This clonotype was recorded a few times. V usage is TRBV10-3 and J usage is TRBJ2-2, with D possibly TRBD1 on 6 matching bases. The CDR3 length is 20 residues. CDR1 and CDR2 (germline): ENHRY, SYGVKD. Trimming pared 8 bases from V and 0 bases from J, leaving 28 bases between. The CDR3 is CAIGRSSVPQGIANTGELFF. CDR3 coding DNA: TGTGCCATCGGGAGATCATCAGTTCCCCAGGGGATCGCGAACACCGGGGAGCTGTTTTTT.

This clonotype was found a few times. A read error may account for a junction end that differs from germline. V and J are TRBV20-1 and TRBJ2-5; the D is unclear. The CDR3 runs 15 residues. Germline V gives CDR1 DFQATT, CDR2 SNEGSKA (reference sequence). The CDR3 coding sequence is TGCAGTGCCAGAGCCGTGGACCTCTCCCAAGAGACCCAGTACTTC. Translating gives CSARAVDLSQETQYF.

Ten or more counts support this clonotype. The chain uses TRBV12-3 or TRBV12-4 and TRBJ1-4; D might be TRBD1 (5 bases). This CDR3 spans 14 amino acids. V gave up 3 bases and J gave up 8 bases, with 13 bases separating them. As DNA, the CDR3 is TGTGCCAGCAGTTTGGGGGGGAGTGGGGAAAAACTGTTTTTT. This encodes CASSLGGSGEKLFF.

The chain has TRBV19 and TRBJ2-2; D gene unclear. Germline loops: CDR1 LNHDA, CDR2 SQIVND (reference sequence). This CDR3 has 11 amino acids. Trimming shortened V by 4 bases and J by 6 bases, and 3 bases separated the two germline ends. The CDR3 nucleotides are TGTGCCAGTAGTACGGCCGGGGAGCTGTTTTTT. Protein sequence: CASSTAGELFF.

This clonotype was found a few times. The CDR3, as DNA: TGTGCCAGCAGCTGGGACAGGGACGGCACCGGGGAGCTGTTTTTT. Protein sequence: CASSWDRDGTGELFF. This sequence joins TRBV7-9 and TRBJ2-2; 9 bases align to TRBD1. Germline assignment: CDR1 SEHNR and CDR2 FQNEAQ (reference sequence). This CDR3 region has 15 residues. V shed 4 bases and J 4 bases; nucleotides not matched to a gene: 4.

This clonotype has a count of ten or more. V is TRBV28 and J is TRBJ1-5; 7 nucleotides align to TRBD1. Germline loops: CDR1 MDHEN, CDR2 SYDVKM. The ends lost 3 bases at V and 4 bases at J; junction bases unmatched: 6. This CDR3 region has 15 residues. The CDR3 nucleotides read TGTGCCAGCAGTTTGACAGGGATAGGTAATCAGCCCCAGCATTTT. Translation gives CASSLTGIGNQPQHF.

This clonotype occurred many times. This CDR3 reads CASSFRYGYTF. CDR3 sequence (DNA): TGTGCCAGCAGTTTTCGTTATGGCTACACCTTC. This chain links TRBV28 with TRBJ1-2, with D hard to call. The CDR3 length is 11 residues. Germline CDR1 reads MDHEN; CDR2 reads SYDVKM. V was cut by 3 bases and J by 5 bases, with 4 bases left in between.

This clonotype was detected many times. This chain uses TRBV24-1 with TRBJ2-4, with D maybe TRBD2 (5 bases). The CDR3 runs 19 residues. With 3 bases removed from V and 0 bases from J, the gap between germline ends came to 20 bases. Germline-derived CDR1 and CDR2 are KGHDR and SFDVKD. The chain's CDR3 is CATSDKESGKRIAKNIQYF. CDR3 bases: TGTGCCACCAGTGATAAGGAAAGCGGCAAACGGATAGCCAAAAACATTCAGTACTTC.

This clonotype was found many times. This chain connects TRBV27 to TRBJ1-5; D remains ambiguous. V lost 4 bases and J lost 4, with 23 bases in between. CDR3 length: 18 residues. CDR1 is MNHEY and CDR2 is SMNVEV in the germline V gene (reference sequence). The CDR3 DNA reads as TGTGCCAGCAGTTCGATCAGTGGCTGGGCCCCGGGAAATCAGCCCCAGCATTTT. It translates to CASSSISGWAPGNQPQHF.